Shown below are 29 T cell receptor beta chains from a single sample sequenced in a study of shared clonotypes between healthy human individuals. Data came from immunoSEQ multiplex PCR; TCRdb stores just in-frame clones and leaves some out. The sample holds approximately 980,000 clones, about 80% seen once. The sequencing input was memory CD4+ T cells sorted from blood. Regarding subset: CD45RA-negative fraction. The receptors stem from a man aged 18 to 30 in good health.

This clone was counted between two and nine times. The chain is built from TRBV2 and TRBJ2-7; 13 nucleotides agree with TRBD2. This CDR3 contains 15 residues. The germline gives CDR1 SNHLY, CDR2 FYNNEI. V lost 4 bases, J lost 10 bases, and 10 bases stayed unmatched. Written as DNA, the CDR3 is TGTGCCAGCAGTGTGTTAACTAGCGGGGGGGCGATACAGTACTTC. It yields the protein CASSVLTSGGAIQYF.

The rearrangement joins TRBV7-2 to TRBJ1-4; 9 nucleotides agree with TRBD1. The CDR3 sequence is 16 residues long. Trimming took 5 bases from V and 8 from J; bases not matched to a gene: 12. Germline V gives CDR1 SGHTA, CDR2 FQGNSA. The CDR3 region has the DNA TGTGCCAGCAGCCCTACGGGACAGGGATTGGGAGAAAAACTGTTTTTT. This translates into CASSPTGQGLGEKLFF.

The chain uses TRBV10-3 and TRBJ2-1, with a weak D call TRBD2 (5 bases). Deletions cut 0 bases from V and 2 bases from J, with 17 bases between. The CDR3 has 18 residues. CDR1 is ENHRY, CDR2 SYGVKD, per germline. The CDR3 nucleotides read TGTGCCATCAGTGAGTCGAGAGAGGGAACGGGGACCTACAATGAGCAGTTCTTC. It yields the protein CAISESREGTGTYNEQFF.

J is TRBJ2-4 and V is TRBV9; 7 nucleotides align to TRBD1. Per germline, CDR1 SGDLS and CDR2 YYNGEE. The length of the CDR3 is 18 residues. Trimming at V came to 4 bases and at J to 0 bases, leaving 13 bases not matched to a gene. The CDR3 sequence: CASSPSDRASGAKNIQYF. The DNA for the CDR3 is TGTGCCAGCAGCCCTAGTGACAGGGCTTCCGGAGCCAAAAACATTCAGTACTTC.

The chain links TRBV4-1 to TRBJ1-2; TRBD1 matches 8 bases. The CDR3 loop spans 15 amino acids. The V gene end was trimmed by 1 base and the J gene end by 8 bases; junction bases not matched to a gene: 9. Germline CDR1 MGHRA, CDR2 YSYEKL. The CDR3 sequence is CASSQGRQGARGYTF. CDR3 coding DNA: TGCGCCAGCAGCCAAGGAAGGCAGGGGGCGCGGGGCTACACCTTC.

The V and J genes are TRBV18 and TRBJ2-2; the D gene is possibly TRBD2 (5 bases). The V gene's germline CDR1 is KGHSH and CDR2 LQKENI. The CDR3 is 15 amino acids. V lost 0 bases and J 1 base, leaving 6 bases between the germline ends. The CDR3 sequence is CASSPPEGNTGELFF. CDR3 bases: TGTGCCAGCTCACCACCCGAGGGGAACACCGGGGAGCTGTTTTTT. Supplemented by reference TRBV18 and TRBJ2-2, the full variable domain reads NAGVMQNPRHLVRRRGQEARLRCSPMKGHSHVYWYRQLPEEGLKFMVYLQKENIIDESGMPKERFSAEFPKEGPSILRIQQVVRGDSAAYFCASSPPEGNTGELFFGEGSRLTVL.

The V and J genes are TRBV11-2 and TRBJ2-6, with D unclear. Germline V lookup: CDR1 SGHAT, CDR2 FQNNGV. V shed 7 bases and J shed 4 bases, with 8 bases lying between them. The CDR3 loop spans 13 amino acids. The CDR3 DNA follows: TGTGCCAGCACCCCTGGGGGGGCCAACGTCCTGACTTTC. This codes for CASTPGGANVLTF.

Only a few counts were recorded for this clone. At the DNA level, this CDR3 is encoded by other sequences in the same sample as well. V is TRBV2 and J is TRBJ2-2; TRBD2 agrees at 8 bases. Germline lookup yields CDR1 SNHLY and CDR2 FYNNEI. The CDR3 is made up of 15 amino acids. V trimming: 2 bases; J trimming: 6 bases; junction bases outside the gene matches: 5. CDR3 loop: CASSENGGAAGELFF. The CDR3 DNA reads TGTGCCAGCAGTGAAAACGGGGGGGCCGCCGGGGAGCTGTTTTTT.

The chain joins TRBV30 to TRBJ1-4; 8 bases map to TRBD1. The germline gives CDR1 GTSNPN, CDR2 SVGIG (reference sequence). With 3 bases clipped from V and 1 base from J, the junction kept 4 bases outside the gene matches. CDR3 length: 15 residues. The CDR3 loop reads CAWSLDRVTNEKLFF. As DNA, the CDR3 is TGTGCCTGGAGCCTGGACAGGGTAACTAATGAAAAACTGTTTTTT. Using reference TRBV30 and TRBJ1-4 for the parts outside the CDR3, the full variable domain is SQTIHQWPATLVQPVGSPLSLECTVEGTSNPNLYWYRQAAGRGLQLLFYSVGIGQISSEVPQNLSASRPQDRQFILSSKKLLLSDSGFYLCAWSLDRVTNEKLFFGSGTQLSVL.

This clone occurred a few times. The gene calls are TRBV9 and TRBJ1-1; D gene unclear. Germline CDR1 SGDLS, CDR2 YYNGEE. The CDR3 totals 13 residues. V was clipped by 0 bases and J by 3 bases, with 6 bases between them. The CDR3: CASSVAPDTEAFF. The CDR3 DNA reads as TGTGCCAGCAGCGTAGCTCCGGACACTGAAGCTTTCTTT.

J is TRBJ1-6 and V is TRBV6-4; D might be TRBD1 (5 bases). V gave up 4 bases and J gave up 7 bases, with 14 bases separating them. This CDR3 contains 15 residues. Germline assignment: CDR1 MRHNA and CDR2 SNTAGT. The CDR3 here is CASSAQGTANSPLHF. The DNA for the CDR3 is TGTGCCAGCAGTGCGCAGGGAACTGCCAATTCACCCCTCCACTTT.

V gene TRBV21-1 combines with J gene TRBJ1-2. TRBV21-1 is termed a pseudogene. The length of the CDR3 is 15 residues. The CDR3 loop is CASSKSGSANYGYTF. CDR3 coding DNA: TGTGCCAGCAGCAAAAGCGGGTCGGCGAACTATGGCTACACCTTC.

DNA of the CDR3: TGTGCCAGCAACTGGGGGACAGGGCGAGGGGAGACCCAGTACTTC. It codes for CASNWGTGRGETQYF. The gene calls are TRBV7-8 and TRBJ2-5, with 9 bases lining up with TRBD1. The CDR3 contains 15 residues. Per germline, CDR1 SGHVS and CDR2 FQNEAQ. V lost 7 bases to trimming and J lost 5 bases; unmatched junction nucleotides: 11.

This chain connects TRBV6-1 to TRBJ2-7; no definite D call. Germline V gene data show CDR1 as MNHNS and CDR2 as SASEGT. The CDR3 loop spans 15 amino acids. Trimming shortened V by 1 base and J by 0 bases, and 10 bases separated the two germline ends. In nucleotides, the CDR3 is TGTGCCAGCAGTGAAGAACACCGGACCTCCTACGAGCAGTACTTC. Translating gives CASSEEHRTSYEQYF.

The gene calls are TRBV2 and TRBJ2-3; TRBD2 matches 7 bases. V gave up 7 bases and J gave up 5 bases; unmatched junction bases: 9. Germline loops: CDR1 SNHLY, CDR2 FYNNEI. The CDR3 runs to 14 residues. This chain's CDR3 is CASKAAGNRDTQYF. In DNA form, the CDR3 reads TGTGCCAGCAAGGCAGCGGGGAACAGAGATACGCAGTATTTT.

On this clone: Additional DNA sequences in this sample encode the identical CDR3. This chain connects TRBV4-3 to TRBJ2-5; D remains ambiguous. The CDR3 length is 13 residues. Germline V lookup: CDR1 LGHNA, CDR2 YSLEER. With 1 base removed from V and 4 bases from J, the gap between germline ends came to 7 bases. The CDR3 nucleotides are TGCGCCAGCAGCCAAGTACTGTCAGAGACCCAGTACTTC. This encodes CASSQVLSETQYF.

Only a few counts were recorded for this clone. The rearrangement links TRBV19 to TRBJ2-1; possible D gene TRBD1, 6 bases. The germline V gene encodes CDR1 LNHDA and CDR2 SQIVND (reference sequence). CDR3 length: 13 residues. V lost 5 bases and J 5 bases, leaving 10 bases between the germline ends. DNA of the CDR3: TGTGCCAGTAGTCCTAACAGGGACAATGAGCAGTTCTTC. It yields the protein CASSPNRDNEQFF.

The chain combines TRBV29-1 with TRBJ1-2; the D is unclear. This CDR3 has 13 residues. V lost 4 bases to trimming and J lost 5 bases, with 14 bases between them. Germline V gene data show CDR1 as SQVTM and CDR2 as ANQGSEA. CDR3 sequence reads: CSVVDGYWYGYTF. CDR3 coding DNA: TGCAGCGTTGTCGACGGATACTGGTATGGCTACACCTTC.

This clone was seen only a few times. CDR3 region: CASKDRAVSNSPLHF. The DNA of the CDR3 is TGTGCCAGCAAAGACAGGGCTGTGAGTAATTCACCCCTCCACTTT. The chain is built from TRBV2 and TRBJ1-6, with 7 bases lining up with TRBD1. Germline CDR1 SNHLY, CDR2 FYNNEI. This CDR3 contains 15 residues. V shed 7 bases, J shed 6 bases, and the junction held 9 bases outside the gene matches.

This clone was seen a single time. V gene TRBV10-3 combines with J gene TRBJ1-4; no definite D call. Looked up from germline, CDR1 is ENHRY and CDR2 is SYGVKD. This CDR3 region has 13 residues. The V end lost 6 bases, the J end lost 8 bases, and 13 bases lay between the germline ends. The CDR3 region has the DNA TGTGCCATCAGCTTCCGGCAAGACGAAAAACTGTTTTTT. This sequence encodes CAISFRQDEKLFF.

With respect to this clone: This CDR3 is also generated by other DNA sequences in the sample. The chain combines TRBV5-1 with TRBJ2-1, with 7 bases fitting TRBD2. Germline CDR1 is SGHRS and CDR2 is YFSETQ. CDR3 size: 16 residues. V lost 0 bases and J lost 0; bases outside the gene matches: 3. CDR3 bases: TGCGCCAGCAGCTTGGCGGGAGGCATCTCCTACAATGAGCAGTTCTTC. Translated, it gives CASSLAGGISYNEQFF.

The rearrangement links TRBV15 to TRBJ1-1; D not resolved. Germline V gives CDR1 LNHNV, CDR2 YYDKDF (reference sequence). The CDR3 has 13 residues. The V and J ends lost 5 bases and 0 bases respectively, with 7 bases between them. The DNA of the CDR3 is TGTGCCACCAGCGGAAAATTGAACACTGAAGCTTTCTTT. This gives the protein CATSGKLNTEAFF.

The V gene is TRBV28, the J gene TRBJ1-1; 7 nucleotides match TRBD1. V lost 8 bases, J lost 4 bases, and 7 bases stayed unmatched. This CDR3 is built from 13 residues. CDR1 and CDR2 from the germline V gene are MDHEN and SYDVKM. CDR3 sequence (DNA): TGTGCCAGCCAGACAGGGTCGGCCACTGAAGCTTTCTTT. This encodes CASQTGSATEAFF.

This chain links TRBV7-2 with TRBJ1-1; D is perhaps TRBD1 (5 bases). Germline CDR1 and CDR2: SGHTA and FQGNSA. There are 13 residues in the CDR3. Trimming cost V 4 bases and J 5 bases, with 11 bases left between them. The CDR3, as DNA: TGTGCCAGCAGCTCAAACAAGGGGACTGAAGCTTTCTTT. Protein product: CASSSNKGTEAFF.

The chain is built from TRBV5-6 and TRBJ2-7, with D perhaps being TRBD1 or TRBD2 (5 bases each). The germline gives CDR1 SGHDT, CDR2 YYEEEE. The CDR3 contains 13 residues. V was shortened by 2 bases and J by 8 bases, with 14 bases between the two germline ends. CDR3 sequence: CASSFTGAPKQYF. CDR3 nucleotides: TGTGCCAGCAGCTTTACCGGGGCTCCCAAGCAGTACTTC.

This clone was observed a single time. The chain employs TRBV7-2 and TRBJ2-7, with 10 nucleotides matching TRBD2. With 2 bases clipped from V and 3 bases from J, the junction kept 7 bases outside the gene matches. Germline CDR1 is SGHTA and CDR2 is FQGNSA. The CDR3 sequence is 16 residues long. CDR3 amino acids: CASSLSSLAGNYEQYF. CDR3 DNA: TGTGCCAGCAGCTTATCCTCACTAGCGGGGAACTACGAGCAGTACTTC.

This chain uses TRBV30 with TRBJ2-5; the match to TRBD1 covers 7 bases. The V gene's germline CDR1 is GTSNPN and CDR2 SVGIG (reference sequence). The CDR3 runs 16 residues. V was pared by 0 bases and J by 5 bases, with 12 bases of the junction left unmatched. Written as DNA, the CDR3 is TGTGCCTGGAGTGTGGGGTGGGACAGATTATTGGAGACCCAGTACTTC. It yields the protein CAWSVGWDRLLETQYF.

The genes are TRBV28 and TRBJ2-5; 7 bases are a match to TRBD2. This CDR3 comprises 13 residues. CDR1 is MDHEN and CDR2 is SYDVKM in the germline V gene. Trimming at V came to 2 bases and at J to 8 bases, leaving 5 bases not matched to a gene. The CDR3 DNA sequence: TGTGCCAGCAGTTTAGCAAGCGGGGTTACCCAGTACTTC. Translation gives CASSLASGVTQYF.

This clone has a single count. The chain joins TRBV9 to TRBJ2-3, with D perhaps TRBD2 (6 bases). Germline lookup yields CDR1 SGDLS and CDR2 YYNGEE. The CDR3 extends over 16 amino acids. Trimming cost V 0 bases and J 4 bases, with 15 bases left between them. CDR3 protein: CASSVDGGAEADTQYF. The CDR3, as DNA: TGTGCCAGCAGCGTAGATGGCGGGGCGGAGGCAGATACGCAGTATTTT.